This T cell receptor beta chain was recorded in a study of blood T cell repertoires in COVID-19. The overall study: Some COVID-19 samples were acute and others convalescent; all came from the United States, Italy and Spain. PBMCs, B-cell-depleted T cells, or T cells were the source of the cDNA or gDNA that made up the material.

CDR1 and CDR2 (germline): LNHDA, SQIVND (reference sequence). The CDR3 runs to 17 residues. V dropped 7 bases and J dropped 4; count of bases not matched to a gene: 16. Source study methods: The assay estimated nucleated cells by amplifying reference gene primers. Data came from immunoSEQ multiplex PCR; TCRdb stores just in-frame clones and leaves some out. V and J calls and clone size are those listed in that table; D and trimming were worked out from the DNA. Of around 100,000 clones listed, approximately 86% were seen once; the top ten hold 5.5% to 6.5%. The sample consisted of peripheral blood. The chain carries TRBV19 and TRBJ1-3; TRBD1 matches at 7 bases. The clonotype originates from a woman aged 60 to 75 with acute or convalescent COVID-19. CDR3 residues: CASTSLGGGGQGNTIYF. CDR3 bases: TGTGCCAGTACCTCCCTAGGAGGGGGCGGTCAGGGAAACACCATATATTTT.